This record concerns one T cell receptor beta chain sequence. What it binds is unknown. These data belong to a study of T cells expressing NK-cell markers. About the study: HCMV seropositivity characterized most of the eight sequenced donors, and seronegativity one.

Study observations and caveats: Expanded NKG2C+ T cell clones had unclear HCMV specificity. The dominant NKG2C+ clonotypes represented about 1.0-7.0% of CD8+ T cells in six donors. These clonotypes also led the CD3+CD56-NKG2C+ fraction in several donors.

TCRdb reworked the 5' RACE reads into one entry per CDR3 protein, no DNA. The table counts a few hundred thousand distinct CDR3 sequences; around 5.2% lies in the top ten. The sequence was collected from a man aged 18-70 years in good health. Sample: blood T cells: a sorted CD56 or NKG2C T cell subset, CD4+ or CD8+ T cells, or bulk PBMC T cells (not recorded which).

The CDR3 reads CASRAYDGKQETQYF. The chain combines TRBV4-2 with TRBJ2-5; TCRdb lists TRBD1, though no DNA is available to test this call. Per the germline V gene, CDR1 is LGHNA and CDR2 is YNFKEQ. The CDR3 consists of 15 residues.